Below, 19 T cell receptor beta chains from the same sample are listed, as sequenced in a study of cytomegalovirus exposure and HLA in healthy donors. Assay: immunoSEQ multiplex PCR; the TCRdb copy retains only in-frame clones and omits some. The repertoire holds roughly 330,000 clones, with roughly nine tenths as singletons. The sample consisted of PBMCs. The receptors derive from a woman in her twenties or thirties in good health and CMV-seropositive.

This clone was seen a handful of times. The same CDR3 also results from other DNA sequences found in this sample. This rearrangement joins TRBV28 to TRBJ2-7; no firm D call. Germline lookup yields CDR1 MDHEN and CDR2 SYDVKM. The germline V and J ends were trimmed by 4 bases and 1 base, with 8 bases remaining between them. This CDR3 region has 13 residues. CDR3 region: CASSSGPSYEQYF. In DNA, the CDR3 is TGTGCCAGCAGTTCCGGGCCATCCTACGAGCAGTACTTC.

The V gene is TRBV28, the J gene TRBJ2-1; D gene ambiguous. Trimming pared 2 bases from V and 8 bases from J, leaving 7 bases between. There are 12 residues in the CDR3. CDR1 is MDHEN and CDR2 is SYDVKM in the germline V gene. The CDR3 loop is CASSLKGYEQFF. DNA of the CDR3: TGTGCCAGCAGTTTAAAAGGGTATGAGCAGTTCTTC. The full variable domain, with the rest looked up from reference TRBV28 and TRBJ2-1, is DVKVTQSSRYLVKRTGEKVFLECVQDMDHENMFWYRQDPGLGLRLIYFSYDVKMKEKGDIPEGYSVSREKKERFSLILESASTNQTSMYLCASSLKGYEQFFGPGTRLTVL.

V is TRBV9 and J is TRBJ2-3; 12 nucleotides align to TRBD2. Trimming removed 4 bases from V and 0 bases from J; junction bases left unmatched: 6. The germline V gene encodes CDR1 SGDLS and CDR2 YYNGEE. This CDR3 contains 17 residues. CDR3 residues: CASSITLAGGSTDTQYF. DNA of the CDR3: TGTGCCAGCAGCATTACCCTAGCGGGAGGGAGCACAGATACGCAGTATTTT. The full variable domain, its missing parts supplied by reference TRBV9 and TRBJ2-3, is DSGVTQTPKHLITATGQRVTLRCSPRSGDLSVYWYQQSLDQGLQFLIQYYNGEERAKGNILERFSAQQFPDLHSELNLSSLELGDSALYFCASSITLAGGSTDTQYFGPGTRLTVL.

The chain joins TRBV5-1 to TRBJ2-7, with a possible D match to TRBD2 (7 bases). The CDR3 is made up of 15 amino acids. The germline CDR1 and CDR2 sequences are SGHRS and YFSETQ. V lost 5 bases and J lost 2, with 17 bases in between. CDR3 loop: CASSYGRGTTYEQYF. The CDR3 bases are TGCGCCAGCAGTTATGGGAGGGGGACCACCTACGAGCAGTACTTC.

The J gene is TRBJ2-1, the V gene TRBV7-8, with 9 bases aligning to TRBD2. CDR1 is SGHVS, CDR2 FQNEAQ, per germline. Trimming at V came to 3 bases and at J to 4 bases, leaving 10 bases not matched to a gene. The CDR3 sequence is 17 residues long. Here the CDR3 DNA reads TGTGCCAGCAGCTTGGGGGGTAGCGGGGGTATTTACAATGAGCAGTTCTTC. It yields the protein CASSLGGSGGIYNEQFF.

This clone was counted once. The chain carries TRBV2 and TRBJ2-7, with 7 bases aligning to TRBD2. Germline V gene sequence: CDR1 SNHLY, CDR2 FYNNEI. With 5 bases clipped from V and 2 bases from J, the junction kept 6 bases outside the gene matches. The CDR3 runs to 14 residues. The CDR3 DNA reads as TGTGCCAGCAGTTTGACCCGGGGGGCCTACGAGCAGTACTTC. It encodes CASSLTRGAYEQYF.

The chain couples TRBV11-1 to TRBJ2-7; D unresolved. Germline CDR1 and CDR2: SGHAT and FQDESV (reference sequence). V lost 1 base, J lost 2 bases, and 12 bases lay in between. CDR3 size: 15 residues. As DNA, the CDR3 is TGTGCCAGCAGCTTAGAACCGGGTCGGACCTACGAGCAGTACTTC. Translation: CASSLEPGRTYEQYF.

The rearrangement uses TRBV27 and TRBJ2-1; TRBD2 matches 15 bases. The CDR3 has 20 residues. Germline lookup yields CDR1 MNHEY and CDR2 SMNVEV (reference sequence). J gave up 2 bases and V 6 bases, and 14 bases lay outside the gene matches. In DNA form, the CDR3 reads TGTGCCAGCAGACGTAAAACCGGGACTAGCGGGGGGCGGGCCTACAATGAGCAGTTCTTC. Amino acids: CASRRKTGTSGGRAYNEQFF.

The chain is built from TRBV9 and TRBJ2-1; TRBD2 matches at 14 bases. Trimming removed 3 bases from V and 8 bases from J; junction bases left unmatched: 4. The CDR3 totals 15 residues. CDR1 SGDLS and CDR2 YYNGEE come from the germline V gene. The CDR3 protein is CASSEWTSGGHEQFF. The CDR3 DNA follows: TGTGCCAGCAGCGAATGGACTAGCGGGGGGCATGAGCAGTTCTTC.

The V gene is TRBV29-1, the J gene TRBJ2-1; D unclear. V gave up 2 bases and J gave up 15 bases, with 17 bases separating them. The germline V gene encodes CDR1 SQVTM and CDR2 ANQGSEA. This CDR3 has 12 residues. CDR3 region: CSVEPPEKSGFF. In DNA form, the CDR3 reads TGCAGCGTTGAACCCCCCGAGAAGTCCGGGTTCTTC.

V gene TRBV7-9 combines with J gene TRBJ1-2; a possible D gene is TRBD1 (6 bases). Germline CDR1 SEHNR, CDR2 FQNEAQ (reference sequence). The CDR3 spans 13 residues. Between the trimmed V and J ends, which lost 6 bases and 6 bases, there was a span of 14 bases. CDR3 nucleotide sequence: TGTGCCAGCAGTTCATACAGGGTGGATGGCTACACCTTC. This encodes CASSSYRVDGYTF.

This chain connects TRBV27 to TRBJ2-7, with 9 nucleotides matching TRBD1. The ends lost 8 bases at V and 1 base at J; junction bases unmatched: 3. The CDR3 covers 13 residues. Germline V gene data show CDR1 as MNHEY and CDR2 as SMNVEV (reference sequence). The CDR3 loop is CASRDRASYEQYF. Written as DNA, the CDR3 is TGTGCCAGCCGGGACAGGGCGTCCTACGAGCAGTACTTC.

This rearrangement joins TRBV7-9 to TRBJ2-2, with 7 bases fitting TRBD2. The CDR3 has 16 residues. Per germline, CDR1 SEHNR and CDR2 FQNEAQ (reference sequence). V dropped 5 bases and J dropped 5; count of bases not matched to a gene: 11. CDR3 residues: CASSPALAAGTGELFF. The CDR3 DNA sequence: TGTGCCAGCAGCCCGGCCCTAGCGGCGGGAACCGGGGAGCTGTTTTTT.

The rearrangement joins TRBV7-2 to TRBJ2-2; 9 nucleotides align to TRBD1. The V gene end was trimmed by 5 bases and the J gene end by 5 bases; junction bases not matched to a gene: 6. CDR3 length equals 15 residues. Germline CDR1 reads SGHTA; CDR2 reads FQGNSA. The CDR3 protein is CASSRGTGLTGELFF. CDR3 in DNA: TGTGCCAGCAGCCGAGGGACAGGGCTTACCGGGGAGCTGTTTTTT.

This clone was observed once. The CDR3 reads CSVVRVAGGSNTGELFF. The CDR3 DNA reads as TGCAGCGTTGTAAGAGTAGCGGGGGGGTCTAACACCGGGGAGCTGTTTTTT. This chain connects TRBV29-1 to TRBJ2-2, with 11 bases matching TRBD2. The J segment lost 2 bases and the V segment lost 4 bases, leaving 9 bases of the junction unmatched. The CDR3 sequence is 17 residues long. Per germline, CDR1 SQVTM and CDR2 ANQGSEA.

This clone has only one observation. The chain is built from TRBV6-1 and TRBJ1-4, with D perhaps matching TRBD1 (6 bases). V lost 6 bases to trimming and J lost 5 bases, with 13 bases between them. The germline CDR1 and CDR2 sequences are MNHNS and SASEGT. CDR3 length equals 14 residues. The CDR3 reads CASRSGVTNEKLFF. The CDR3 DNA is TGTGCCAGCAGGTCAGGGGTCACCAATGAAAAACTGTTTTTT.

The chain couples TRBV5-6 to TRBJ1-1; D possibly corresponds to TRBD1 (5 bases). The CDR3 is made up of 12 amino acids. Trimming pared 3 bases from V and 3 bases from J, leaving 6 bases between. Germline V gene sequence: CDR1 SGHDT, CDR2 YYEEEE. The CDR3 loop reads CASSWGDTEAFF. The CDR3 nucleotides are TGTGCCAGCAGCTGGGGGGACACTGAAGCTTTCTTT.

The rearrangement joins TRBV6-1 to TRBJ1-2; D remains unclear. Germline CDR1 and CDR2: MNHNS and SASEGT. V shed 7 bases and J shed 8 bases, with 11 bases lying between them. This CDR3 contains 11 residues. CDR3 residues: CASTAGSGYTF. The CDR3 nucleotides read TGTGCCAGCACCGCTGGCAGCGGCTACACCTTC.

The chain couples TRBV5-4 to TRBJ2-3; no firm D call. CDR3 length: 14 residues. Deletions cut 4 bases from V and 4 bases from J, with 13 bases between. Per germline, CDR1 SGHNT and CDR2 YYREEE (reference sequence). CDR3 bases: TGTGCCAGCAGCGATGAGGATCGTTCAGATACGCAGTATTTT. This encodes CASSDEDRSDTQYF.